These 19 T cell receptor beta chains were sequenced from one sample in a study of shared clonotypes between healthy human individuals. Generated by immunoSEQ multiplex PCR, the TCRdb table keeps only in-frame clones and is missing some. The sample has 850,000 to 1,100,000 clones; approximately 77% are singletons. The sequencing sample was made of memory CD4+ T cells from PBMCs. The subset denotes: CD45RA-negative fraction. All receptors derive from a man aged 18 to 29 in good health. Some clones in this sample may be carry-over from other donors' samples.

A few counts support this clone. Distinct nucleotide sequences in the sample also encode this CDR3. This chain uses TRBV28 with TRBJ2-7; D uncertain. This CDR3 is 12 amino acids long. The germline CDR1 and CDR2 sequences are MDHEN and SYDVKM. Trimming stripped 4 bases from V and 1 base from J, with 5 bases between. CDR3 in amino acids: CASSSRSYEQYF. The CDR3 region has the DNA TGTGCCAGCAGTTCTCGGTCCTACGAGCAGTACTTC.

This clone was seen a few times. The CDR3 region has the DNA TGTGCCAGCAGTCACCCACCAGGGGGTAACTATGGCTACACCTTC. It encodes CASSHPPGGNYGYTF. This chain uses TRBV28 with TRBJ1-2; 7 positions agree with TRBD1. CDR1 MDHEN and CDR2 SYDVKM come from the germline V gene. The CDR3 sequence is 15 residues long. V gave up 5 bases and J gave up 1 base; unmatched junction bases: 7.

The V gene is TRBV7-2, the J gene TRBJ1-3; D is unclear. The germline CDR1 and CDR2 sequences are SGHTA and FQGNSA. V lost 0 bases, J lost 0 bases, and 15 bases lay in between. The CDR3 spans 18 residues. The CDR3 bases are TGTGCCAGCAGCTTAGCCCCCTTCGACGGCAGCTCTGGAAACACCATATATTTT. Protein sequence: CASSLAPFDGSSGNTIYF.

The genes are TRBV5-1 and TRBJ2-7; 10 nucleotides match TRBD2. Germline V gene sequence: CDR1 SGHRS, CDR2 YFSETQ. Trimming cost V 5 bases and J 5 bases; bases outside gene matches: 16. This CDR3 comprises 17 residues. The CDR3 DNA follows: TGCGCCAGCAGTATATTCCGAGGGACTAGCGAAATCCACGAGCAGTACTTC. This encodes CASSIFRGTSEIHEQYF.

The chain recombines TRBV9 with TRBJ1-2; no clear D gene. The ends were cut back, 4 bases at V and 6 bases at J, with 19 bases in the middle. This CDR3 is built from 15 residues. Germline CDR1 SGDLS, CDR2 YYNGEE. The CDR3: CASSSRGGRADGYTF. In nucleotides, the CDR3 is TGTGCCAGCAGCTCCAGAGGCGGGAGGGCCGATGGCTACACCTTC.

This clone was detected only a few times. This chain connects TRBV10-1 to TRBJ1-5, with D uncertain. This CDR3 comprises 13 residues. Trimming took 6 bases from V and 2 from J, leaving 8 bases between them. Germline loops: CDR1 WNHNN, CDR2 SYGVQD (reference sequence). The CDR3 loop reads CASSLSGNQPQHF. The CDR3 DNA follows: TGCGCCAGCAGCCTGTCTGGCAATCAGCCCCAGCATTTT.

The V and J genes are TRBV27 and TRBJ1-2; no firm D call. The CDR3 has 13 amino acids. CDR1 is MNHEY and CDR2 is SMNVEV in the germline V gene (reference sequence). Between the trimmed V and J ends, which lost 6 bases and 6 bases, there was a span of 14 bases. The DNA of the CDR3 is TGTGCCAGCAGCCCCCGTTCTTATCATGGCTACACCTTC. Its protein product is CASSPRSYHGYTF.

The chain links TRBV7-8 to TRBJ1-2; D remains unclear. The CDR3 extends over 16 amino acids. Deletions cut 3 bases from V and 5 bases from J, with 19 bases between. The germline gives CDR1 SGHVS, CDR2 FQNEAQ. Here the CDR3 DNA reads TGTGCCAGCAGCTTCAGGACCGGCGGCCGGCGATATGGCTACACCTTC. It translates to CASSFRTGGRRYGYTF.

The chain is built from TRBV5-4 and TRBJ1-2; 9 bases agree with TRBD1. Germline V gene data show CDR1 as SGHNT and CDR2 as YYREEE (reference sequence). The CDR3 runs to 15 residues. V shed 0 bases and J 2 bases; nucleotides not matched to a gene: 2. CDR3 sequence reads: CASSLGGQGNYGYTF. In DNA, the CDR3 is TGTGCCAGCAGCTTGGGAGGACAGGGGAACTATGGCTACACCTTC.

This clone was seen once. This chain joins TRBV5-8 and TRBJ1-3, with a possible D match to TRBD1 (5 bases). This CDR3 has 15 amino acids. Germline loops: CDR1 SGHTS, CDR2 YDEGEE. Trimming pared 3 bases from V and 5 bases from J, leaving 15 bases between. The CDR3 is CASSSGQQGRNTIYF. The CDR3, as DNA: TGTGCCAGCAGCTCCGGCCAGCAGGGTAGAAACACCATATATTTT.

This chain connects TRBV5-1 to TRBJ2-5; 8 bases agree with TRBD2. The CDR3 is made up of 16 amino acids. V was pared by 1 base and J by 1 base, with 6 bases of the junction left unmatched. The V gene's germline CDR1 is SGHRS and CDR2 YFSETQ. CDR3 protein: CASSLTAGGPQETQYF. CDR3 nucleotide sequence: TGCGCCAGCAGCTTGACTGCGGGGGGCCCCCAAGAGACCCAGTACTTC.

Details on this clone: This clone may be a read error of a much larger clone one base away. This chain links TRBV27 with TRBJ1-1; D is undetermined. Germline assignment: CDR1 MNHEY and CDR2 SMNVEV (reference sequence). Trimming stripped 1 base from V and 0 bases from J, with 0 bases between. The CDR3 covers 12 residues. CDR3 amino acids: CASSLLNTEAFF. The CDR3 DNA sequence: TGTGCCAGCAGTTTATTGAACACTGAAGCTTTCTTT.

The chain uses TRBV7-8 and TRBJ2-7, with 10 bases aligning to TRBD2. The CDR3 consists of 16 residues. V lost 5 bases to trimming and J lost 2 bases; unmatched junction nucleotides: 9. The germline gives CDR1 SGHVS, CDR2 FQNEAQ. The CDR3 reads CASSPRSSGSTYEQYF. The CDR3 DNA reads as TGTGCCAGCAGCCCACGTTCTAGCGGGAGTACCTACGAGCAGTACTTC. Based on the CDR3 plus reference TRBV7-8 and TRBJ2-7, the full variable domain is GAGVSQSPRYKVAKRGQDVALRCDPISGHVSLFWYQQALGQGPEFLTYFQNEAQLDKSGLPSDRFFAERPEGSVSTLKIQRTQQEDSAVYLCASSPRSSGSTYEQYFGPGTRLTVT.

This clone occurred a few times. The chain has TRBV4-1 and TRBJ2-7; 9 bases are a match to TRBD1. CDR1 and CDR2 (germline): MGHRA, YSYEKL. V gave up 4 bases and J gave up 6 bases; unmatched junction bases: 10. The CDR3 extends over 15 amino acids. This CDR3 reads CASSPGTGRTSEQYF. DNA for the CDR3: TGCGCCAGCAGCCCCGGGACAGGGAGGACAAGCGAGCAGTACTTC.

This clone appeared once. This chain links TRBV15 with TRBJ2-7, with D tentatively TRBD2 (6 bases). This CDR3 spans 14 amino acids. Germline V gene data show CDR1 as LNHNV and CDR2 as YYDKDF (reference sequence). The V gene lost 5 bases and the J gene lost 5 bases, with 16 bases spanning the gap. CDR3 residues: CATSVRESLNEQYF. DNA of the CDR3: TGTGCCACCAGCGTACGGGAGAGTCTTAACGAGCAGTACTTC.

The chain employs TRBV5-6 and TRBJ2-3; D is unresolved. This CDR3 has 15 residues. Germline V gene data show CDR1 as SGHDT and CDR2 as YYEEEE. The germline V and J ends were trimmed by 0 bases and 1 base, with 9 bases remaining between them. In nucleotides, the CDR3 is TGTGCCAGCAGCTTGGCGCCGGTGGGCACAGATACGCAGTATTTT. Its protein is CASSLAPVGTDTQYF.

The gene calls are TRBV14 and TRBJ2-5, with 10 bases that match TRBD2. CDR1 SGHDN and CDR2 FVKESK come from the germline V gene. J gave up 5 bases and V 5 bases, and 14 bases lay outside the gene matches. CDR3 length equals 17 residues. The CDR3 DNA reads TGTGCCAGCAGCAAAGCAGTGTCTAGCGGGAGACAGGAGACCCAGTACTTC. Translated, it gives CASSKAVSSGRQETQYF.

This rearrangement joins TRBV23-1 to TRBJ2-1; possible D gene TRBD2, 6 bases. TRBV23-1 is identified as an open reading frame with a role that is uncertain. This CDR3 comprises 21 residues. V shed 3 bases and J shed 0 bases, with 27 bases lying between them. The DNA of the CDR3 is TGCGCCAGCAGTCAGCTTAGCGGTGCACAGGCCGTTCGACGCTCCTACAATGAGCAGTTCTTC. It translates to CASSQLSGAQAVRRSYNEQFF.

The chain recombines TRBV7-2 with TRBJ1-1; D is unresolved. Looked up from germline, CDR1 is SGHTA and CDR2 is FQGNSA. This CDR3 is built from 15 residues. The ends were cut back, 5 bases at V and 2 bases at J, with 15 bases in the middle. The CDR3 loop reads CASSPVRALNTEAFF. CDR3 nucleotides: TGTGCCAGCAGCCCTGTCCGGGCGCTAAACACTGAAGCTTTCTTT.